This T cell receptor beta chain originates from a study of OX40 agonist ivuxolimab in advanced cancers. Study-level points and caveats: Those patients achieving a partial response at 0.1-3.0 mg/kg showed among the lowest clonal expansion. On average, CD8+ T cells showed a greater number of expanded clones than CD4+.

The V gene's germline CDR1 is MNHEY and CDR2 SVGAGI. Trimming took 5 bases from V and 4 from J; bases not matched to a gene: 1. The CDR3 totals 13 residues. About this clone itself: Its specificity is not known.

Assay: immunoSEQ multiplex PCR; the TCRdb copy retains only in-frame clones and omits some. This sample has tens of thousands of clones, with 80% found just once. Sequencing used CD4+ or CD8+ T cells sorted from blood, obtained in a trial of the OX40 agonist ivuxolimab. The rearrangement uses TRBV6-5 and TRBJ2-1; TRBD2 aligns across 8 bases. The clonotype comes from an adult with an advanced solid tumor such as melanoma, head and neck, liver or kidney cancer. CDR3: CASSVAGYNEQFF. The CDR3 DNA follows: TGTGCCAGCAGTGTAGCGGGGTACAATGAGCAGTTCTTC.